The 21 T cell receptor beta chains below all came from one sample that was sequenced in a study of CD8+CD57+ T cells in acquired aplastic anemia listed by TCRdb under 2018. Sequencing was carried out with an Illumina HiSeq 2000. Genomic DNA was used as template for profiling of TCR beta VDJ combinations and CDR3 sequences. The public reads were reanalyzed by TCRdb: fastp trimming at Q25, MiXCR alignment, in-frame beta chains only. Entries are consolidated by CDR3 protein sequence, retaining the most common genes and DNA. In this sample the table shows about 220,000 distinct CDR3 sequences, roughly 35% of which occur a single time. The ten most abundant clones make up roughly 1.1% of the sample. Material: sorted CD4+, CD8+, or CD8+CD57+ T cells (not recorded which) from PBMCs. These receptors were collected from a human donor in good health, serving as a control.

This clonotype was found many times. V and J are TRBV15 and TRBJ1-1; D call uncertain. Germline values: CDR1 LNHNV, CDR2 YYDKDF (reference sequence). Trimming removed 1 base from V and 10 bases from J, with 13 bases in between. This CDR3 region has 13 residues. CDR3 sequence (DNA): TGTGCCACCAGCAGAGGTGGAGGGTTGATAGCTTTCTTT. This encodes CATSRGGGLIAFF.

This clonotype was seen repeatedly, ten times or more. The V call is TRBV19, the J call TRBJ1-1, with a tentative D call TRBD1 (5 bases). This CDR3 is 15 amino acids long. Germline lookup yields CDR1 LNHDA and CDR2 SQIVND (reference sequence). V lost 4 bases and J lost 3, with 15 bases in between. The DNA of the CDR3 is TGTGCCAGTAGTAGGGGACTAATTCTGGACACTGAAGCTTTCTTT. This translates into CASSRGLILDTEAFF.

This clonotype was seen only a few times. V usage is TRBV6-5 and J usage is TRBJ2-7; D might be TRBD2 (6 bases). Germline V CDR1 and CDR2: MNHEY, SVGAGI. The CDR3 length is 14 residues. V lost 2 bases to trimming and J lost 3 bases, with 11 bases between them. The CDR3: CASSYPTRGYEQYF. CDR3 bases: TGTGCCAGCAGTTACCCAACGCGGGGCTACGAGCAGTACTTC.

V and J are TRBV24-1 and TRBJ2-5; either TRBD1 or TRBD2 may fit D (7 bases each). CDR1 KGHDR and CDR2 SFDVKD come from the germline V gene. The CDR3 runs to 16 residues. CDR3 amino acids: CAISWKQGRGQETQYF. Written as DNA, the CDR3 is TGTGCTATTTCATGGAAACAGGGGAGGGGCCAAGAGACCCAGTACTTC.

This chain joins TRBV10-3 and TRBJ2-2, with D perhaps given as TRBD1 or TRBD2 (6 bases each). The CDR3 has 15 residues. The ends were cut back, 0 bases at V and 5 bases at J, with 10 bases in the middle. From germline, CDR1 is ENHRY and CDR2 SYGVKD. Written as DNA, the CDR3 is TGTGCCATCAGTGAGTCCCAGGGGAGGACCGGGGAGCTGTTTTTT. The encoded protein is CAISESQGRTGELFF.

The V gene is TRBV11-1, the J gene TRBJ2-7; perhaps TRBD1 as D (7 bases). The V gene lost 5 bases and the J gene lost 3 bases, with 17 bases spanning the gap. The CDR3 runs to 15 residues. CDR1 and CDR2 (germline): SGHAT, FQDESV (reference sequence). CDR3 bases: TGTGCCAGCAGCACTCACCCAGGGGGGCTCTACGAGCAGTACTTC. Residues: CASSTHPGGLYEQYF.

This clonotype was detected many times. One end of the junction is discordant with germline, which a read error may explain. This rearrangement joins TRBV2 to TRBJ2-1; D possibly corresponds to TRBD2 (5 bases). There are 13 residues in the CDR3. Germline CDR1 reads SNHLY; CDR2 reads FYNNEI. The CDR3 sequence: CASLAADLYNEQF. The DNA for the CDR3 is TGTGCCAGCCTAGCCGCAGACCTTTACAATGAGCAGTTC.

Comments on this clonotype: The conserved final phenylalanine or tryptophan is absent from the CDR3, which likely points to a read error. It is unclear where the CDR3 begins or ends on the DNA, so no DNA is shown, and the CDR3 is as TCRdb lists it. The rearrangement joins TRBV24-1 to TRBJ1-6. CDR1 is KGHDR, CDR2 SFDVKD, per germline. The CDR3 is 11 amino acids in total, end residues counted. The CDR3 loop reads CATSDPHQSNY.

There are a few counts of this clonotype. This rearrangement joins TRBV20-1 to TRBJ2-1; 10 positions match TRBD2. This CDR3 has 15 amino acids. V dropped 5 bases and J dropped 4; count of bases not matched to a gene: 8. From germline, CDR1 is DFQATT and CDR2 SNEGSKA (reference sequence). The CDR3 bases are TGCAGTGCTGCCCAAGGGACTAGCGATTACAATGAGCAGTTCTTC. It specifies CSAAQGTSDYNEQFF.

This clonotype has a handful of counts. This sequence joins TRBV20-1 and TRBJ2-1; D not resolved. CDR3 length: 16 amino acids. Germline V gives CDR1 DFQATT, CDR2 SNEGSKA (reference sequence). V was shortened by 0 bases and J by 7 bases, with 19 bases between the two germline ends. This CDR3 is CSARDRQGYQLNEQFF. The CDR3 DNA reads as TGCAGTGCTAGAGATCGACAAGGATACCAACTGAATGAGCAGTTCTTC.

This clonotype was seen a single time. With a much larger clone just one base away, this may be a read error. The conserved phenylalanine or tryptophan normally closing the CDR3 is absent here, so this likely arose from a read error. The CDR3 sequence is CSALILGTEAFC. CDR3 DNA: TGCAGTGCTCTGATCCTGGGGACTGAAGCTTTCTGT. The chain combines TRBV20-1 with TRBJ1-1; D not certain. Germline CDR1 DFQATT, CDR2 SNEGSKA (reference sequence). The CDR3 is 12 residues long. The V gene lost 5 bases and the J gene lost 5 bases, with 12 bases spanning the gap.

This clonotype was counted a few times. The V gene is TRBV4-1, the J gene TRBJ1-4; 7 bases match TRBD1. Trimming removed 5 bases from V and 6 bases from J; junction bases left unmatched: 12. This CDR3 has 16 residues. CDR1 MGHRA and CDR2 YSYEKL come from the germline V gene. The CDR3 protein is CASSVRLGQADEKLFF. The CDR3 coding sequence is TGCGCCAGCAGCGTACGCTTAGGACAGGCCGATGAAAAACTGTTTTTT.

Ten or more counts support this clonotype. The rearrangement uses TRBV2 and TRBJ2-3, with 8 bases fitting TRBD2. The germline V gene encodes CDR1 SNHLY and CDR2 FYNNEI. After removal of 6 bases from V and 2 bases from J, the junction contained 16 bases not matched to a gene. The CDR3 has 18 residues. The CDR3 loop is CASRKRVVAGPPTDTQYF. CDR3 nucleotides: TGTGCCAGCAGAAAGAGAGTCGTAGCGGGACCACCCACAGATACGCAGTATTTT.

The chain combines TRBV10-3 with TRBJ1-5; the D is unclear. There are 15 residues in the CDR3. Per the germline V gene, CDR1 is ENHRY and CDR2 is SYGVKD. Trimming took 10 bases from V and 1 from J, leaving 17 bases between them. The CDR3 loop reads CATQVGLFSNQPQHF. As DNA, the CDR3 is TGTGCCACCCAGGTGGGTCTCTTCAGCAATCAGCCCCAGCATTTT.

Many counts were recorded for this clonotype. The gene calls are TRBV5-1 and TRBJ1-1; D not certain. Germline V gene lookup returns CDR1 SGHRS and CDR2 YFSETQ. The CDR3 is 14 residues long. Trimming removed 0 bases from V and 0 bases from J, with 6 bases in between. The CDR3 reads CASSLVDLNTEAFF. The CDR3 coding sequence is TGCGCCAGCAGCTTGGTTGACCTGAACACTGAAGCTTTCTTT.

This clonotype was detected a few times. V and J are TRBV11-1 and TRBJ1-4; D is unclear. Between the trimmed V and J ends, which lost 5 bases and 9 bases, there was a span of 16 bases. The CDR3 is made up of 14 amino acids. The germline V gene has CDR1 SGHAT and CDR2 FQDESV (reference sequence). This CDR3 is CASSPGRAVQKLFF. The CDR3 bases are TGTGCCAGCAGCCCAGGACGGGCAGTTCAAAAACTGTTTTTT. Looking up the rest from reference TRBV11-1 and TRBJ1-4 gives the full variable domain: EAEVAQSPRYKITEKSQAVAFWCDPISGHATLYWYRQILGQGPELLVQFQDESVVDDSQLPKDRFSAERLKGVDSTLKIQPAELGDSAMYLCASSPGRAVQKLFFGSGTQLSVL.

This clonotype appeared many times. The V gene is TRBV11-3, the J gene TRBJ2-4, with D maybe TRBD1 (6 bases). The CDR3 loop spans 13 amino acids. Germline V gives CDR1 SGHNT, CDR2 YENEEA. V was shortened by 0 bases and J by 9 bases, with 9 bases between the two germline ends. CDR3 sequence reads: CASSLEQGVIQYF. CDR3 sequence (DNA): TGTGCCAGCAGCTTAGAACAGGGAGTCATTCAGTACTTC.

The table lists this clonotype with many counts. The gene calls are TRBV19 and TRBJ1-1; D remains unclear. The V gene lost 6 bases and the J gene lost 8 bases, with 10 bases spanning the gap. The CDR3 loop spans 11 amino acids. CDR1 and CDR2 (germline): LNHDA, SQIVND (reference sequence). The CDR3 is CASSYGREAFF. CDR3 DNA sequence: TGTGCCAGTAGCTACGGACGAGAAGCTTTCTTT.

V gene TRBV25-1 combines with J gene TRBJ1-5; 11 bases agree with TRBD1. After removal of 5 bases from V and 5 bases from J, the junction contained 8 bases not matched to a gene. Looked up from germline, CDR1 is MGHDK and CDR2 is SYGVNS. This CDR3 is 16 amino acids long. The CDR3 region is CASSTTGTGGHQPQHF. CDR3 nucleotides: TGTGCCAGCAGTACCACCGGGACAGGGGGTCATCAGCCCCAGCATTTT.

As for this clonotype: This may stem from a read error, because a much larger clone lies one nucleotide away. The rearrangement links TRBV5-1 to TRBJ2-7; a weak D match, TRBD1 (7 bases). Looked up from germline, CDR1 is SGHRS and CDR2 is YFSETQ. This CDR3 is built from 15 residues. CDR3 sequence: CASSRGDSATYERYF. The CDR3 region has the DNA TGCGCCAGCAGCCGCGGGGACAGCGCTACCTACGAGCGGTACTTC. Filled out from reference TRBV5-1 and TRBJ2-7, the complete variable domain reads KAGVTQTPRYLIKTRGQQVTLSCSPISGHRSVSWYQQTPGQGLQFLFEYFSETQRNKGNFPGRFSGRQFSNSRSEMNVSTLELGDSALYLCASSRGDSATYERYFGPGTRLTVT.

The J gene is TRBJ1-2, the V gene TRBV5-6; tentative D call: TRBD1 (6 bases). Germline V lookup: CDR1 SGHDT, CDR2 YYEEEE. The CDR3 has 12 amino acids. V dropped 4 bases and J dropped 8 bases, with 12 bases sitting between them. Here the CDR3 reads CASSRDTPGYTF. The CDR3 DNA follows: TGTGCCAGCAGCCGGGACACCCCCGGCTACACCTTC. Looking up the rest from reference TRBV5-6 and TRBJ1-2 gives the full variable domain: DAGVTQSPTHLIKTRGQQVTLRCSPKSGHDTVSWYQQALGQGPQFIFQYYEEEERQRGNFPDRFSGHQFPNYSSELNVNALLLGDSALYLCASSRDTPGYTFGSGTRLTVV.